Here is one T cell receptor (beta chain) with its context. This sample is part of a study of blood T cell repertoires in COVID-19. At the level of the study: There were acute and convalescent COVID-19 samples, and they came from the United States, Italy and Spain. From T cells, B-cell-depleted T cells, or PBMCs came the material, which was cDNA or gDNA.

Per the original methods: Estimated nucleated cell counts came from reference gene primer amplification. TCRdb's table, derived via immunoSEQ multiplex PCR, lists solely in-frame clones and lacks some. Clone size and the V and J calls come from that table; the DNA yielded D and trimming. The sample lists about 68,000 clones, 75% to 90% seen once, with 2.7% in the top ten. The CDR3 has 17 residues. The germline CDR1 and CDR2 sequences are LNHDA and SQIVND (reference sequence). V lost 3 bases, J lost 8 bases, and 15 bases stayed unmatched. This clonotype was obtained from a man between 45 and 60 years old with acute or convalescent COVID-19. J is TRBJ1-4 and V is TRBV19; 7 bases line up with TRBD1. Sequencing was done on a sample of peripheral blood. The CDR3 nucleotides read TGTGCCAGTAGTATTACACCCGGGACTCGAGGGGGCGAAAAACTGTTTTTT. It yields the protein CASSITPGTRGGEKLFF.